The entry that follows covers one T cell receptor (beta chain) sequence. V was pared by 6 bases and J by 0 bases, with 13 bases of the junction left unmatched. There are 17 residues in the CDR3. Per germline, CDR1 KGHSH and CDR2 LQKENI. The data originate from a study of blood T cell repertoires in COVID-19. Study as a whole: In each case, the material was cDNA or gDNA derived from T cells, B-cell-depleted T cells, or PBMCs.

Two negative PCRs, clearance, or symptom resolution were required of recovered Cohort 3 donors. The repertoire was sequenced with immunoSEQ multiplex PCR; TCRdb's copy has only in-frame clones and lacks some. The sample has about 160,000 clones; less than 90% are singletons. The J gene is TRBJ1-1, the V gene TRBV18; 7 bases are a match to TRBD1. This TCR was recovered from a woman in her forties or fifties who had recovered from COVID-19. The sample was PBMCs or T cells enriched from blood (not recorded which). The CDR3 is CASSPRQGGGLNTEAFF. In nucleotides, the CDR3 is TGTGCCAGCTCTCCAAGACAGGGAGGAGGGTTGAACACTGAAGCTTTCTTT.